This TCR beta chain was captured by sequencing in a study of molecular identifiers for immune sequencing clone quantification. Many counts were recorded for this clonotype. Germline V CDR1 and CDR2: SEHNR, FQNEAQ (reference sequence). Germline trimming cut 2 bases from V and 3 bases from J; bases unmatched to any gene: 4. This CDR3 has 15 residues. MiXCR, run by TCRdb on the PCR reads, gives a single entry per CDR3 protein. This sample has 70,000 to 95,000 distinct CDR3 sequences; 19% occur once, and the top ten carry roughly 0.85%. This TCR derives from a human donor in good health. Some libraries in this study had Jurkat cell RNA spiked in. The sample consisted of naive CD8+ T cells from blood, with Jurkat cell RNA spiked in. Subset denoted: FACS-sorted CD8+CD4-CCR7+CD45RA+ naive T cells. The chain links TRBV7-9 to TRBJ2-1; TRBD2 matches at 7 bases. The CDR3 DNA sequence: TGTGCCAGCAGCTTAAGGCTAGCGGACTACAATGAGCAGTTCTTC. Translation gives CASSLRLADYNEQFF.